This entry describes one T cell receptor beta chain. Its antigen is undetermined. The data were produced by immunoSEQ multiplex PCR, yet TCRdb's version contains in-frame clones alone and is incomplete. The sample lists 150,000 to 200,000 clones, about 92% seen once, with less than 1.3% in the top ten. V gave up 2 bases and J gave up 0 bases, with 9 bases separating them. Germline V CDR1 and CDR2: MNHEY, SVGEGT. The length of the CDR3 is 15 residues. The data are from a study of T cell responses to AZD1222 COVID-19 vaccine. Both about-4-week and about-12-week second-dose recipients were combined. Study-wide findings and caveats: The sample set comprised mostly white British donors with more females, and clonal diversity was possibly underestimated. As reported, nearly half of all spike-specific TCRs target variant regions that are unmutated. Sampled repertoires all dated from after the peak T cell response.

The rearrangement joins TRBV6-2 or TRBV6-3 to TRBJ2-3; weak D call: TRBD2 (6 bases). The specimen was peripheral blood, collected 28 days after the second AZD1222 dose. The receptor was derived from an adult who received the AZD1222 COVID-19 vaccine. This chain's CDR3 is CASSYGGASTDTQYF. The CDR3 DNA sequence: TGTGCCAGCAGTTACGGCGGGGCTAGCACAGATACGCAGTATTTT.